The 19 T cell receptor beta chains reported below all come from one sample, sequenced in a study of CD8 T cells in Susac syndrome. Random hexamers were used to reverse transcribe 0.5 to 1 ug of RNA. MiXCR, applied by TCRdb to the immunoSEQ multiplex PCR reads, yields one record per CDR3 protein. Of around 230,000 distinct CDR3 sequences listed, 95% were seen once; the top ten hold 0.085% to 0.1%. Sequencing was carried out using CD4+ T cells from PBMCs. The receptors come from a human donor with multiple sclerosis.

This clonotype occurred once. The J gene is TRBJ2-7, the V gene TRBV14; D gene ambiguous. This CDR3 has 12 amino acids. V was clipped by 4 bases and J by 4 bases, with 8 bases between them. The germline gives CDR1 SGHDN, CDR2 FVKESK. CDR3 loop: CASSRWGYEQYF. For the CDR3, the DNA is TGTGCCAGCAGCCGATGGGGTTACGAGCAGTACTTC.

The chain is built from TRBV20-1 and TRBJ1-6, with D hard to call. V lost 3 bases, J lost 9 bases, and 9 bases lay in between. The CDR3 is 12 residues long. The germline V gene has CDR1 DFQATT and CDR2 SNEGSKA (reference sequence). DNA of the CDR3: TGCAGTGCTAGGACGCTGACTTCACCCCTCCACTTT. Translating gives CSARTLTSPLHF.

This chain links TRBV20-1 with TRBJ2-1; 7 positions agree with TRBD1. CDR3 length: 14 amino acids. Trimming cost V 5 bases and J 6 bases; bases outside gene matches: 10. Per germline, CDR1 DFQATT and CDR2 SNEGSKA (reference sequence). CDR3 region: CSAPGQTGSNEQFF. The CDR3 coding sequence is TGCAGTGCTCCGGGACAGACAGGGAGCAATGAGCAGTTCTTC.

This chain links TRBV20-1 with TRBJ1-6; D possibly corresponds to TRBD1 (6 bases). V lost 6 bases, J lost 8 bases, and 14 bases lay in between. CDR3 length: 13 residues. CDR1 and CDR2 (germline): DFQATT, SNEGSKA (reference sequence). For the CDR3, the DNA is TGCAGTGCCTACCGGGACACACATTCACCCCTCCACTTT. This sequence encodes CSAYRDTHSPLHF.

The genes are TRBV11-2 and TRBJ1-6, with D uncertain. Trimming removed 0 bases from V and 9 bases from J, with 12 bases in between. The CDR3 is 15 residues long. The germline CDR1 and CDR2 sequences are SGHAT and FQNNGV. CDR3 region: CASSLEPFRSSPLHF. CDR3 sequence (DNA): TGTGCCAGCAGCTTAGAGCCCTTCAGGAGTTCACCCCTCCACTTT. The full variable domain, in which reference TRBV11-2 and TRBJ1-6 provide the parts outside the CDR3, is EAGVAQSPRYKIIEKRQSVAFWCNPISGHATLYWYQQILGQGPKLLIQFQNNGVVDDSQLPKDRFSAERLKGVDSTLKIQPAKLEDSAVYLCASSLEPFRSSPLHFGNGTRLTVT.

The chain links TRBV12-3 or TRBV12-4 to TRBJ2-6; D remains ambiguous. The CDR3 is 15 residues long. V lost 3 bases and J 0 bases, leaving 6 bases between the germline ends. This chain's CDR3 is CASSLFHSGANVLTF. Written as DNA, the CDR3 is TGTGCCAGCAGTTTGTTCCACTCTGGGGCCAACGTCCTGACTTTC.

This clonotype has a single count. The chain employs TRBV20-1 and TRBJ2-7; D gene uncertain. V lost 2 bases, J lost 4 bases, and 6 bases lay in between. The germline CDR1 and CDR2 sequences are DFQATT and SNEGSKA (reference sequence). This CDR3 region has 11 residues. As DNA, the CDR3 is TGCAGTGCTAGACTGACTTACGAGCAGTACTTC. This encodes CSARLTYEQYF.

The table lists this clonotype with a count of one. This rearrangement joins TRBV7-9 to TRBJ2-7; maybe TRBD1 (6 bases). The CDR3 contains 15 residues. Deletions cut 5 bases from V and 3 bases from J, with 17 bases between. The germline V gene encodes CDR1 SEHNR and CDR2 FQNEAQ (reference sequence). CDR3 nucleotides: TGTGCCAGCAGCCGATCCGGGACATTCTTCTACGAGCAGTACTTC. It encodes CASSRSGTFFYEQYF.

The chain employs TRBV7-2 and TRBJ2-7, with 8 bases lining up with TRBD2. In germline, CDR1 is SGHTA, CDR2 FQGNSA. V lost 2 bases to trimming and J lost 6 bases; unmatched junction nucleotides: 6. The CDR3 covers 14 residues. The CDR3: CASSLTLTSAEQYF. As DNA, the CDR3 is TGTGCCAGCAGCTTAACCCTGACTAGCGCCGAGCAGTACTTC.

The rearrangement links TRBV24-1 to TRBJ2-1; the match to TRBD1 covers 8 bases. CDR3 size: 16 residues. The germline V gene encodes CDR1 KGHDR and CDR2 SFDVKD. Trimming removed 9 bases from V and 5 bases from J; junction bases left unmatched: 14. In DNA, the CDR3 is TGTGCCACCTCGTCTTCCCGGGACAGGCCCAACAATGAGCAGTTCTTC. Its translation: CATSSSRDRPNNEQFF.

This chain links TRBV27 with TRBJ2-7; D might be TRBD2 (5 bases). Trimming removed 8 bases from V and 4 bases from J, with 15 bases in between. CDR1 and CDR2 from the germline V gene are MNHEY and SMNVEV (reference sequence). The length of the CDR3 is 13 residues. The CDR3 protein is CASGRDLPYEQYF. The CDR3 region has the DNA TGTGCCAGCGGCCGGGATCTACCGTACGAGCAGTACTTC.

This chain joins TRBV6-1 and TRBJ1-5; no clear D gene. The CDR3 is 15 residues long. Germline V gene data show CDR1 as MNHNS and CDR2 as SASEGT. Trimming pared 2 bases from V and 6 bases from J, leaving 14 bases between. CDR3 amino acids: CASSESADPSQPQHF. The CDR3 DNA sequence: TGTGCCAGCAGTGAATCGGCAGATCCGAGTCAGCCCCAGCATTTT.

The chain recombines TRBV20-1 with TRBJ2-3; D is ambiguous. This CDR3 spans 13 amino acids. From germline, CDR1 is DFQATT and CDR2 SNEGSKA (reference sequence). The ends were cut back, 0 bases at V and 1 base at J, with 5 bases in the middle. The CDR3 DNA sequence: TGCAGTGCTAGAGAAGCTGGCACAGATACGCAGTATTTT. It encodes CSAREAGTDTQYF.

This clonotype has only one observation. The chain recombines TRBV28 with TRBJ2-2; 8 bases are shared with TRBD2. The V gene end was trimmed by 5 bases and the J gene end by 7 bases; junction bases not matched to a gene: 18. The V gene's germline CDR1 is MDHEN and CDR2 SYDVKM. CDR3 length equals 18 residues. CDR3 amino acids: CASSGGRAERERVGELFF. The CDR3 DNA reads as TGTGCCAGCAGTGGCGGCAGGGCAGAGCGGGAGAGGGTCGGGGAGCTGTTTTTT.

The genes are TRBV12-3 or TRBV12-4 and TRBJ2-1; 10 bases are a match to TRBD1. V gave up 1 base and J gave up 4 bases; unmatched junction bases: 4. The CDR3 has 16 residues. The CDR3 nucleotides are TGTGCCAGCAGTTTAGTTCGGGGACAGGGGTACAATGAGCAGTTCTTC. Amino acid sequence: CASSLVRGQGYNEQFF.

The CDR3 region has the DNA TGCAGTGCTAGAGCGCGGAACCTGAGCTCCTACGAGCAGTACTTC. As protein: CSARARNLSSYEQYF. This chain uses TRBV20-1 with TRBJ2-7; the D is unclear. V dropped 1 base and J dropped 0 bases, with 13 bases sitting between them. CDR3 length: 15 residues. CDR1 and CDR2 from the germline V gene are DFQATT and SNEGSKA (reference sequence).

This clonotype has a single count. The chain links TRBV7-2 to TRBJ1-2, with no clear D. The V end was cut by 2 bases, the J end by 4 bases, with 8 bases between. From germline, CDR1 is SGHTA and CDR2 FQGNSA. CDR3 length: 13 amino acids. The CDR3 reads CASSLREVYGYTF. CDR3 nucleotide sequence: TGTGCCAGCAGCTTACGGGAGGTCTATGGCTACACCTTC.

The CDR3 bases are TGTGCCAGCAGCCTACCTCTGACCGGAGGCCGGGCAGATACGCAGTATTTT. It encodes CASSLPLTGGRADTQYF. The chain combines TRBV7-8 with TRBJ2-3; TRBD2 is a possible D gene (5 bases). The ends were cut back, 5 bases at V and 4 bases at J, with 22 bases in the middle. CDR1 is SGHVS, CDR2 FQNEAQ, per germline. CDR3 length: 17 residues.

V gene TRBV5-1 combines with J gene TRBJ1-2, with 8 nucleotides matching TRBD1. Germline CDR1 reads SGHRS; CDR2 reads YFSETQ. This CDR3 has 14 amino acids. J was trimmed by 4 bases and V by 3 bases; bases with no gene match: 5. CDR3 loop: CASSSGQGGYGYTF. The DNA for the CDR3 is TGCGCCAGCAGCTCCGGACAGGGCGGCTATGGCTACACCTTC.